The following is a T cell receptor beta chain sequence with its context. The method was immunoSEQ multiplex PCR; TCRdb's version includes in-frame clones alone and lacks a portion of them. The sample records some 500,000 clones, around 87% being singletons. Germline V gene lookup returns CDR1 PRHDT and CDR2 FYEKMQ (reference sequence). The length of the CDR3 is 14 residues. Trimming took 0 bases from V and 4 from J, leaving 9 bases between them. The data are from a study of blood T cell repertoires in COVID-19. Study-level background: PBMCs, B-cell-depleted T cells, or T cells provided the cDNA or gDNA that made up the material.

This TCR was recovered from a woman in her 40s who had recovered from COVID-19. The rearrangement joins TRBV13 to TRBJ1-2; no reliable D call. Input material: PBMCs or T cells enriched from blood (not recorded which). The CDR3 DNA follows: TGTGCCAGCAGCTTAGGGTACGACTTCTATGGCTACACCTTC. The encoded protein is CASSLGYDFYGYTF.